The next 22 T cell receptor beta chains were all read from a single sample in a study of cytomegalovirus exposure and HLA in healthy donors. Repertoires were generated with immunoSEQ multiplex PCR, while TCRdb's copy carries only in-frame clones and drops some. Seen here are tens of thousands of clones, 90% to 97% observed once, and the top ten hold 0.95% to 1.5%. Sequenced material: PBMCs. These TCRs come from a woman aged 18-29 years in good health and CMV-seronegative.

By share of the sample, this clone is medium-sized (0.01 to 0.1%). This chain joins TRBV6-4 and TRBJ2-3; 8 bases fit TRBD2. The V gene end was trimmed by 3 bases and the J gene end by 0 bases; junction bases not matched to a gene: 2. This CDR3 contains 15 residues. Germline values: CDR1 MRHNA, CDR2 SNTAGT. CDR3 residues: CASSESSGSTDTQYF. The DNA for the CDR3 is TGTGCCAGCAGTGAGTCTAGCGGGAGCACAGATACGCAGTATTTT.

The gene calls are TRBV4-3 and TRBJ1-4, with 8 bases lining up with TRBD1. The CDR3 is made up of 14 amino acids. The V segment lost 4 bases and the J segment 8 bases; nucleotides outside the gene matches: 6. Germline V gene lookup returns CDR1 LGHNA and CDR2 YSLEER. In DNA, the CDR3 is TGCGCCAGCAGCCCAGGGGGCGCGAGGGAAAAACTGTTTTTT. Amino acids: CASSPGGAREKLFF.

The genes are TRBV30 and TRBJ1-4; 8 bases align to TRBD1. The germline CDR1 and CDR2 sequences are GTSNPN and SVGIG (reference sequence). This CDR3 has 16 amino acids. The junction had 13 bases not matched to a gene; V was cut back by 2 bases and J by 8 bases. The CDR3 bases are TGTGCCTGGAGTCCCGCCCCACAGGGGGTTGGGGAAAAACTGTTTTTT. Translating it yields CAWSPAPQGVGEKLFF. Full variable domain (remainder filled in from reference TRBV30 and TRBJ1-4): SQTIHQWPATLVQPVGSPLSLECTVEGTSNPNLYWYRQAAGRGLQLLFYSVGIGQISSEVPQNLSASRPQDRQFILSSKKLLLSDSGFYLCAWSPAPQGVGEKLFFGSGTQLSVL.

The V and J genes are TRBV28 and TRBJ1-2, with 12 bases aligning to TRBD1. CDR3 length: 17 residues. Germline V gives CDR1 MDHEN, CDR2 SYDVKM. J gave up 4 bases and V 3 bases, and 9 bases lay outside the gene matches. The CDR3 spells CASSLGTGGGRGYGYTF. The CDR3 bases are TGTGCCAGCAGTTTGGGGACAGGGGGCGGGCGTGGCTATGGCTACACCTTC.

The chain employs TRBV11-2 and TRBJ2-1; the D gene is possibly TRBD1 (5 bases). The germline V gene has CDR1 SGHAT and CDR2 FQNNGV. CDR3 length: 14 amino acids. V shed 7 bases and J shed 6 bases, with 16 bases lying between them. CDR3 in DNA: TGTGCCAGCACCCTGGGTGGGGCCCCCAATGAGCAGTTCTTC. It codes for CASTLGGAPNEQFF. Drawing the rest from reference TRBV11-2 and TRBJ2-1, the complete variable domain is EAGVAQSPRYKIIEKRQSVAFWCNPISGHATLYWYQQILGQGPKLLIQFQNNGVVDDSQLPKDRFSAERLKGVDSTLKIQPAKLEDSAVYLCASTLGGAPNEQFFGPGTRLTVL.

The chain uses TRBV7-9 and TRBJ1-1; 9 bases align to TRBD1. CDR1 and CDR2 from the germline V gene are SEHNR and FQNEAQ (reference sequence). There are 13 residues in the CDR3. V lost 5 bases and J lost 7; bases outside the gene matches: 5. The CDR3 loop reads CASSTGTGLEAFF. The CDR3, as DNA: TGTGCCAGCAGCACGGGGACAGGGCTTGAAGCTTTCTTT.

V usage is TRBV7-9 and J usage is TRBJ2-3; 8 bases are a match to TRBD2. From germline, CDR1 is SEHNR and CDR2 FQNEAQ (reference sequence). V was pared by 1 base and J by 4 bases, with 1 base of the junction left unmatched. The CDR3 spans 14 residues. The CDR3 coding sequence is TGTGCCAGCAGCTTAGGCGGGGGGTCAGATACGCAGTATTTT. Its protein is CASSLGGGSDTQYF.

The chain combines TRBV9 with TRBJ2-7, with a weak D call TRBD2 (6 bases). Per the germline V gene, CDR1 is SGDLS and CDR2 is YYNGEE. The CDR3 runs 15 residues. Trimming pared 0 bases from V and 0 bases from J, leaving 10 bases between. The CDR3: CASSVVPTSSYEQYF. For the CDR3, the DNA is TGTGCCAGCAGCGTAGTTCCGACTAGCTCCTACGAGCAGTACTTC.

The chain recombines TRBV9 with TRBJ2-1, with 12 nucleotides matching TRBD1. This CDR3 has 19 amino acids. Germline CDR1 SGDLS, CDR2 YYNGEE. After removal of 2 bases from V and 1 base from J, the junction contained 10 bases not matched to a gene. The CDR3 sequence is CASSVPGQGALGSYNEQFF. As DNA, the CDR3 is TGTGCCAGCAGCGTTCCGGGACAGGGGGCGCTGGGATCCTACAATGAGCAGTTCTTC.

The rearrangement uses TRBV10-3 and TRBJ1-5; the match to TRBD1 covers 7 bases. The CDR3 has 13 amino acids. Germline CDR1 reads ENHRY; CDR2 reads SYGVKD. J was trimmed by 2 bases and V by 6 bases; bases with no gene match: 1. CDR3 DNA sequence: TGTGCCATCAGCGGGACAGGCAATCAGCCCCAGCATTTT. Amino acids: CAISGTGNQPQHF.

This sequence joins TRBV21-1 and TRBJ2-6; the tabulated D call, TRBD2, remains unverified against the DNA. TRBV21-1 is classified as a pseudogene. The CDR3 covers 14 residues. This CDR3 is CAGQDSSGANVLTF. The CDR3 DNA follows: TGTGCCGGCCAGGACTCCTCTGGGGCCAACGTCCTGACTTTC.

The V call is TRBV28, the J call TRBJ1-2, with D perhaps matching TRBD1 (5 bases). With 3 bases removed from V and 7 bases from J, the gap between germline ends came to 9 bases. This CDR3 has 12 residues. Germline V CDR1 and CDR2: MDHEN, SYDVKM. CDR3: CASSFTDSGYTF. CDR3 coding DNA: TGTGCCAGCAGTTTCACCGACAGTGGCTACACCTTC.

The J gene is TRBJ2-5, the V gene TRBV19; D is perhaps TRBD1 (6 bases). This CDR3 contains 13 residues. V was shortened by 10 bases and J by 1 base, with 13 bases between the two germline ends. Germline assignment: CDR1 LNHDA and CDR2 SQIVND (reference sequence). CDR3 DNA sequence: TGTGCCACCTCCAGGGGCGTCCAAGAGACCCAGTACTTC. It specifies CATSRGVQETQYF.

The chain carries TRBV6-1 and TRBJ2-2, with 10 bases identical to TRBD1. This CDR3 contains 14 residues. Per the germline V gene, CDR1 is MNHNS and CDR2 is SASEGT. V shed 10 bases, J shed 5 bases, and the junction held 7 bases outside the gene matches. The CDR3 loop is CATDWDRGTGELFF. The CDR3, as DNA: TGTGCCACCGACTGGGACAGGGGTACCGGGGAGCTGTTTTTT.

CDR3 amino acids: CASSRQRAPTDTQYF. The CDR3 region has the DNA TGTGCCAGTAGTAGACAGCGGGCCCCCACAGATACGCAGTATTTT. The rearrangement uses TRBV19 and TRBJ2-3; weak D call: TRBD2 (6 bases). V dropped 4 bases and J dropped 2 bases, with 13 bases sitting between them. Germline-derived CDR1 and CDR2 are LNHDA and SQIVND (reference sequence). This CDR3 region has 15 residues.

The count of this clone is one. The CDR3: CATSRVGIYSNQPQHF. In nucleotides, the CDR3 is TGTGCCACCAGCAGAGTCGGTATATATAGCAATCAGCCCCAGCATTTT. V and J are TRBV15 and TRBJ1-5; no definite D call. CDR1 and CDR2 (germline): LNHNV, YYDKDF (reference sequence). CDR3 size: 16 residues. The V and J ends lost 1 base and 0 bases respectively, with 10 bases between them.

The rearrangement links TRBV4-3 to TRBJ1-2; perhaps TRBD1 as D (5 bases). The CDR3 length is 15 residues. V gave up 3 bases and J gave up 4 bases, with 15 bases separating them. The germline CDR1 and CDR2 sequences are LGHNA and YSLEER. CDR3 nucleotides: TGCGCCAGCAGCCAGAGGTGGGGGGAGTCCTATGGCTACACCTTC. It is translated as CASSQRWGESYGYTF.

CDR3 loop: CASSLSFQYNEQFF. The CDR3 coding sequence is TGTGCCAGCAGTTTATCGTTCCAGTACAATGAGCAGTTCTTC. V is TRBV27 and J is TRBJ2-1; no definite D call. Deletions cut 0 bases from V and 4 bases from J, with 7 bases between. Germline V lookup: CDR1 MNHEY, CDR2 SMNVEV (reference sequence). The CDR3 runs to 14 residues.

The CDR3 DNA is TGTGCCAGCTCACCAAGAACAGACAGGGGCCAGCGGGCCCAGTACTTC. It specifies CASSPRTDRGQRAQYF. The chain links TRBV18 to TRBJ2-5; 8 bases agree with TRBD1. Germline CDR1 KGHSH, CDR2 LQKENI. CDR3 length: 16 amino acids. Losses at the gene ends were 2 bases for V and 9 bases for J; bases not matched to a gene: 14. The whole variable domain, remainder taken from reference TRBV18 and TRBJ2-5, is NAGVMQNPRHLVRRRGQEARLRCSPMKGHSHVYWYRQLPEEGLKFMVYLQKENIIDESGMPKERFSAEFPKEGPSILRIQQVVRGDSAAYFCASSPRTDRGQRAQYFGPGTRLLVL.

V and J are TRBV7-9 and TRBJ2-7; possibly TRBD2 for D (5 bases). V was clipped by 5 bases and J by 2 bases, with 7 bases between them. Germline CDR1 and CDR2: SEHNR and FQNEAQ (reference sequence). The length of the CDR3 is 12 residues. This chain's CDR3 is CASSAGAYEQYF. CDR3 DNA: TGTGCCAGCAGCGCCGGGGCCTACGAGCAGTACTTC.

CDR3: CASSNARPAKQHF. CDR3 coding DNA: TGTGCCAGCAGCAACGCTAGACCCGCCAAACAGCATTTT. This chain joins TRBV28 and TRBJ1-5; D unclear. Trimming removed 6 bases at V and 13 bases at J, with 19 bases between. Germline loops: CDR1 MDHEN, CDR2 SYDVKM. The CDR3 consists of 13 residues.

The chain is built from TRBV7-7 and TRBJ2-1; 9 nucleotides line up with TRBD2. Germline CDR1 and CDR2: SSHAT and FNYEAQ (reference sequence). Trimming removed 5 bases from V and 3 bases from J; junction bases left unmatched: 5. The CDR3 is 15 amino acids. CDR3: CASSPQTSGYNEQFF. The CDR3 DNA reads TGTGCCAGCAGCCCTCAGACTAGCGGCTACAATGAGCAGTTCTTC.